The clone carrying this T cell receptor (beta chain) was counted between two and nine times. Its antigen is unknown. The PCR contained 60 Vbeta and 13 Jbeta primers. Assay: immunoSEQ multiplex PCR; the TCRdb copy retains only in-frame clones and omits some. The table has 100,000 to 120,000 clones, roughly 15% seen once; the top ten hold 0.83%. The sample belongs to a study of cytomegalovirus exposure and HLA in healthy donors. Overall study findings and caveats: Researchers counted 164 TCR beta chains as cytomegalovirus-associated.

This clonotype was sampled from a female donor in good health and CMV-seronegative. The specimen sequenced was PBMCs.

The CDR3 loop reads CASSRAGRETQYF. The CDR3 DNA follows: TGCGCCAGCAGCAGGGCTGGTCGAGAGACCCAGTACTTC. The chain combines TRBV23-1 with TRBJ2-5, with a tentative D call TRBD1 (5 bases). TRBV23-1 is sorted into the ORF group, with uncertain function. V lost 6 bases and J lost 4, with 12 bases in between. This CDR3 has 13 amino acids.